Presented here are 18 T cell receptor beta chains from one specimen sequenced in a study of shared clonotypes between healthy human individuals. The method was immunoSEQ multiplex PCR; TCRdb's version includes in-frame clones alone and lacks a portion of them. Of fewer than 2.5 million clones in the sample, 93% were seen once. Input material: naive CD4+ T cells from PBMCs. Subset: CD45RA+ positively selected. Source of these receptors: a man aged 18 to 29 in good health. Some clones in this sample may be carry-over from other donors' samples.

The CDR3 spells CASPTDTGGLGNTIYF. As DNA, the CDR3 is TGTGCCAGCCCTACTGACACGGGGGGGCTTGGAAACACCATATATTTT. The chain combines TRBV18 with TRBJ1-3; the D gene is possibly TRBD1 (6 bases). In germline, CDR1 is KGHSH, CDR2 LQKENI. Trimming removed 8 bases at V and 3 bases at J, with 20 bases between. The CDR3 spans 16 residues. The full variable domain, its missing parts supplied by reference TRBV18 and TRBJ1-3, is NAGVMQNPRHLVRRRGQEARLRCSPMKGHSHVYWYRQLPEEGLKFMVYLQKENIIDESGMPKERFSAEFPKEGPSILRIQQVVRGDSAAYFCASPTDTGGLGNTIYFGEGSWLTVV.

This chain links TRBV18 with TRBJ1-3; D possibly corresponds to TRBD1 (6 bases). Germline assignment: CDR1 KGHSH and CDR2 LQKENI. This CDR3 comprises 16 residues. V was clipped by 7 bases and J by 0 bases, with 16 bases between them. The CDR3 region has the DNA TGTGCCAGCTTCGAAAATAGGGACAACTCTGGAAACACCATATATTTT. Protein sequence: CASFENRDNSGNTIYF.

This sequence joins TRBV18 and TRBJ1-3; D unclear. V lost 3 bases and J lost 0, with 12 bases in between. From germline, CDR1 is KGHSH and CDR2 LQKENI. The CDR3 runs to 16 residues. The CDR3 DNA reads TGTGCCAGCTCACCGACCAGAGCACGCTCTGGAAACACCATATATTTT. Translated, it gives CASSPTRARSGNTIYF.

V is TRBV28 and J is TRBJ2-4; TRBD2 is a possible D gene (6 bases). Germline V gene lookup returns CDR1 MDHEN and CDR2 SYDVKM. The CDR3 loop spans 14 amino acids. Trimming removed 6 bases from V and 0 bases from J, with 9 bases in between. CDR3 in amino acids: CASSRGLAKNIQYF. CDR3 DNA sequence: TGTGCCAGCAGCCGGGGACTAGCCAAAAACATTCAGTACTTC.

The chain links TRBV15 to TRBJ1-4, with D possibly being TRBD1 (5 bases). The CDR3 consists of 17 residues. The germline gives CDR1 LNHNV, CDR2 YYDKDF (reference sequence). V dropped 3 bases and J dropped 0 bases, with 14 bases sitting between them. CDR3 bases: TGTGCCACCAGCAGGTCTTTACCGGGGCCAACTAATGAAAAACTGTTTTTT. Translation: CATSRSLPGPTNEKLFF. The entire variable domain, with the rest obtained from reference TRBV15 and TRBJ1-4, is as follows: DAMVIQNPRYQVTQFGKPVTLSCSQTLNHNVMYWYQQKSSQAPKLLFHYYDKDFNNEADTPDNFQSRRPNTSFCFLDIRSPGLGDTAMYLCATSRSLPGPTNEKLFFGSGTQLSVL.

In this sample, this clone turned up a few times. This CDR3 is CASSDVGKSGELFF. CDR3 nucleotide sequence: TGTGCCAGCAGTGACGTCGGGAAGTCCGGGGAGCTGTTTTTT. This sequence joins TRBV25-1 and TRBJ2-2, with D possibly matching TRBD2 (5 bases). The CDR3 is 14 residues long. V shed 3 bases and J shed 6 bases, with 11 bases lying between them. Germline CDR1 MGHDK, CDR2 SYGVNS.

V gene TRBV7-8 combines with J gene TRBJ1-3, with D unresolved. Looked up from germline, CDR1 is SGHVS and CDR2 is FQNEAQ. V shed 5 bases and J shed 1 base, with 12 bases lying between them. This CDR3 comprises 15 residues. The DNA of the CDR3 is TGTGCCAGCAGCCGTTACCAGGAGTCTGGAAACACCATATATTTT. It translates to CASSRYQESGNTIYF. The complete variable domain, with remaining parts taken from reference TRBV7-8 and TRBJ1-3, reads GAGVSQSPRYKVAKRGQDVALRCDPISGHVSLFWYQQALGQGPEFLTYFQNEAQLDKSGLPSDRFFAERPEGSVSTLKIQRTQQEDSAVYLCASSRYQESGNTIYFGEGSWLTVV.

The chain carries TRBV15 and TRBJ1-5, with D maybe TRBD1 (5 bases). The CDR3 covers 15 residues. V gave up 8 bases and J gave up 3 bases, with 17 bases separating them. The germline CDR1 and CDR2 sequences are LNHNV and YYDKDF (reference sequence). As DNA, the CDR3 is TGTGCCACCTCCTGGGTGGGGGGGGACAATCAGCCCCAGCATTTT. Residues: CATSWVGGDNQPQHF.

This clone has only a few counts. V usage is TRBV21-1 and J usage is TRBJ1-1; TRBD1, the table's D call, lacks a check against the DNA. TRBV21-1 is termed a pseudogene. The CDR3 covers 13 residues. The CDR3 sequence is CASSSWTGFEAFF. The CDR3 bases are TGTGCCAGCAGCTCTTGGACAGGGTTTGAAGCTTTCTTT.

The chain uses TRBV27 and TRBJ2-2; D is perhaps TRBD1 (6 bases). With 10 bases removed from V and 4 bases from J, the gap between germline ends came to 19 bases. Germline lookup yields CDR1 MNHEY and CDR2 SMNVEV (reference sequence). This CDR3 has 15 residues. In DNA form, the CDR3 reads TGTGCCACAGGGAAACAGGGAGTTGGCACCGGGGAGCTGTTTTTT. Protein product: CATGKQGVGTGELFF.

This chain joins TRBV19 and TRBJ2-1; possible D gene TRBD2, 6 bases. This CDR3 spans 18 amino acids. V lost 1 base, J lost 3 bases, and 19 bases lay in between. CDR1 is LNHDA, CDR2 SQIVND, per germline (reference sequence). This CDR3 is CASSIVAAPTTFYNEQFF. CDR3 sequence (DNA): TGTGCCAGTAGTATAGTAGCGGCACCCACCACCTTCTACAATGAGCAGTTCTTC.

This clone was counted once. The chain combines TRBV9 with TRBJ2-7; 11 nucleotides line up with TRBD1. CDR1 SGDLS and CDR2 YYNGEE come from the germline V gene. With V trimmed by 4 bases and J by 4 bases, 10 bases remained unmatched. CDR3 length: 16 residues. The CDR3 DNA follows: TGTGCCAGCAGCCCCACGTGGACAGGGGGCTCATACGAGCAGTACTTC. Translated: CASSPTWTGGSYEQYF.

The V call is TRBV27, the J call TRBJ2-3; D possibly corresponds to TRBD2 (5 bases). Between the trimmed V and J ends, which lost 5 bases and 6 bases, there was a span of 9 bases. The CDR3 consists of 12 residues. Germline V gene lookup returns CDR1 MNHEY and CDR2 SMNVEV (reference sequence). This CDR3 is CASSRPGDTQYF. CDR3 nucleotide sequence: TGTGCCAGCAGTCGCCCGGGGGATACGCAGTATTTT.

This clone has just one count. Other nucleotide sequences from this sample produce the same CDR3. The chain links TRBV5-1 to TRBJ2-7; D perhaps matches TRBD1 (6 bases). Germline CDR1 reads SGHRS; CDR2 reads YFSETQ. CDR3 size: 12 residues. V lost 2 bases and J 7 bases, leaving 10 bases between the germline ends. CDR3 amino acids: CASSLTGLEQYF. The DNA of the CDR3 is TGCGCCAGCAGCTTAACAGGGCTAGAGCAGTACTTC.

The V call is TRBV7-8, the J call TRBJ2-1; no reliable D call. Between the trimmed V and J ends, which lost 3 bases and 3 bases, there was a span of 6 bases. Germline CDR1 SGHVS, CDR2 FQNEAQ. The CDR3 length is 13 residues. Here the CDR3 reads CASSFPDYNEQFF. CDR3 coding DNA: TGTGCCAGCAGCTTTCCGGACTACAATGAGCAGTTCTTC.

The chain has TRBV7-2 and TRBJ2-7, with 7 positions matching TRBD2. J was trimmed by 4 bases and V by 2 bases; bases with no gene match: 11. The germline V gene has CDR1 SGHTA and CDR2 FQGNSA. The CDR3 sequence is 16 residues long. DNA for the CDR3: TGTGCCAGCAGCTTAAATCGTCGCGGGAGTCTGTACGAGCAGTACTTC. Translating gives CASSLNRRGSLYEQYF.

Of note for this clone: Other DNA sequences in the sample encode the same CDR3. The CDR3 DNA reads TGCAGCGTTGGCTATGAGCAGTTCTTC. Its protein product is CSVGYEQFF. The rearrangement uses TRBV29-1 and TRBJ2-1; D not resolved. Per germline, CDR1 SQVTM and CDR2 ANQGSEA. This CDR3 comprises 9 residues. V gave up 4 bases and J gave up 8 bases, with 3 bases separating them.

This chain connects TRBV5-5 to TRBJ2-3; D is possibly TRBD1 or TRBD2 (5 bases each). V lost 0 bases and J 9 bases, leaving 11 bases between the germline ends. There are 13 residues in the CDR3. Per the germline V gene, CDR1 is SGHKS and CDR2 is YYEKEE (reference sequence). DNA for the CDR3: TGTGCCAGCAGCTTGGAGGGGACGACGACGCAGTATTTT. This translates into CASSLEGTTTQYF.